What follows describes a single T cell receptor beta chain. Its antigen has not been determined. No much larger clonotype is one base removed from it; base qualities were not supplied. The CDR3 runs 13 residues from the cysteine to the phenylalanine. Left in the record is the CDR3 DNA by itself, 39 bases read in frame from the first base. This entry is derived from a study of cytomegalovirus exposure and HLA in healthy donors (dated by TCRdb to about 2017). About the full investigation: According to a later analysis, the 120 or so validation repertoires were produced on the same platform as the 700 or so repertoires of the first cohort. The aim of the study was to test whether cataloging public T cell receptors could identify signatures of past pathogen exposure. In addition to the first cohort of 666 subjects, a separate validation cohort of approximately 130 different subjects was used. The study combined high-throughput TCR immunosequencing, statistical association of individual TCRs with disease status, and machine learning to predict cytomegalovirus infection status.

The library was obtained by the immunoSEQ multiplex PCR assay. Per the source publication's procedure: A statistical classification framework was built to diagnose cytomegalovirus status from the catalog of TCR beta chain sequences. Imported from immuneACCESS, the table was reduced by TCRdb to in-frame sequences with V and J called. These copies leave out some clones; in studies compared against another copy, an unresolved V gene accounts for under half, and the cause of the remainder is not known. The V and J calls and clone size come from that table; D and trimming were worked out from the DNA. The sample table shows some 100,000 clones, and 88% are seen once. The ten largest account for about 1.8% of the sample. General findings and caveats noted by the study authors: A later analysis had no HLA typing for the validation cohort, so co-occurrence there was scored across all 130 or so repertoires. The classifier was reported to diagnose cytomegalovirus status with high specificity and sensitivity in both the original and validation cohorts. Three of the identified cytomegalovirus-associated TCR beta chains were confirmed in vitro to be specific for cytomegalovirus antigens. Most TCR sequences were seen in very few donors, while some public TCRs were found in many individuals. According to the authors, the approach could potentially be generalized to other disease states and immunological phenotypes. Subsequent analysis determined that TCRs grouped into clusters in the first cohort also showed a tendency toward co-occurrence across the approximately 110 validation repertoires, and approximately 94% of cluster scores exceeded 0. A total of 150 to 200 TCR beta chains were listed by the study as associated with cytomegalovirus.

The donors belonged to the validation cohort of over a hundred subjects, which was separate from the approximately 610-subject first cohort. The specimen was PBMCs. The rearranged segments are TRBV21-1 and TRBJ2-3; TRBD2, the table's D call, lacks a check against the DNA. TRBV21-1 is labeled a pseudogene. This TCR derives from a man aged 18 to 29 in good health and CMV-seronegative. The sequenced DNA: TGTGCCAGCAGCAAAACTTATCCAGATACGCAGTATTTT. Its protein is CASSKTYPDTQYF.